The clone carrying this T cell receptor (beta chain) appeared a few times. Antigen: not known. The beta constant-region primer was an equimolar mix of two oligonucleotides covering TRBC1 and TRBC2. Four rounds of PCR amplified the ligated cDNA using nested alpha and beta constant-region primers plus SP2. An oligonucleotide with the SP2 primer and a 12-nucleotide UMI was ligated to the cDNA 3' end. TCRdb called the UMI-ligation and nested PCR reads again in MiXCR, with one record for every CDR3 protein. Among roughly 140,000 distinct CDR3 sequences listed, approximately 21% were seen once. This CDR3 contains 14 residues. V was pared by 8 bases and J by 3 bases, with 16 bases between. Germline loops: CDR1 MNHEY, CDR2 SMNVEV (reference sequence). This sample stems from a study of naive and memory T cell subsets. Findings of the study overall: Over 85% of naive TCR sequences appeared only once, unlike memory subsets. Especially in CD8 cells, naive repertoires contained a few larger clonotypes, possibly CD45RA-re-expressing memory cells.

This chain links TRBV27 with TRBJ2-5; weak D call: TRBD2 (5 bases). The source material was naive CD8+ T cells from blood. The TCR originated in a human donor in good health. The CDR3 loop reads CASRGLTDEETQYF. The CDR3 region has the DNA TGTGCCAGCCGAGGACTGACGGACGAAGAGACCCAGTACTTC.